The entry below describes one T cell receptor (beta chain). The ends were cut back, 9 bases at V and 2 bases at J, with 10 bases in the middle. The germline gives CDR1 LGHNT, CDR2 FRNRAP. This CDR3 region has 12 residues. This entry is derived from a study of blood T cell repertoires in COVID-19. Authors' methods: Reference gene primer amplification gave nucleated cell count estimates. The repertoire was sequenced with immunoSEQ multiplex PCR; TCRdb's copy has only in-frame clones and lacks some. Clone size and V and J calls were adopted from that table, with D and trimming inferred from the DNA. The table records 95,000 to 150,000 clones, roughly 83% of them present only once.

The sequence was collected from a woman older than 75 with acute or convalescent COVID-19. The sample consisted of peripheral blood. The V gene is TRBV12-5, the J gene TRBJ1-2; D gene unclear. The CDR3 DNA sequence: TGTGCTAGCATTTGGAGGAACTATGGCTACACCTTC. It specifies CASIWRNYGYTF.